The rows below give T cell receptor beta chains drawn from one sample of a study of blood T cell repertoires in COVID-19. This table comes from immunoSEQ multiplex PCR, and its TCRdb copy is limited to in-frame clones, with some not included. Here the sample spans 110,000 to 150,000 clones, more than 65% being singletons. The sample comprised peripheral blood. These receptors were obtained from a man between 60 and 75 years old with acute or convalescent COVID-19. Both conserved end residues are part of each CDR3. A D gene is named only where the DNA matches it firmly. Rows may omit the clone size; those that give it use once, few, many or a size class.

clone_size: -
d_call: -
v_call: TRBV27
j_call: TRBJ1-1
cdr3_nt: TGTGCCAGCAGTTTCTTCCCCCCACAGGGCTCAAACACTGAAGCTTTCTTT
cdr3_aa: CASSFFPPQGSNTEAFF

clone_size: -
d_call: -
v_call: TRBV30
j_call: TRBJ2-7
cdr3_nt: TGTGCCTGGAGTTACAGGGTAAGCGGCACCCAGCAGTACTTC
cdr3_aa: CAWSYRVSGTQQYF

clone_size: -
d_call: TRBD2
v_call: TRBV11-2
j_call: TRBJ2-1
cdr3_nt: TGTGCCAGCAGCTCTAGCGGGAGGTACAATGAGCAGTTCTTC
cdr3_aa: CASSSSGRYNEQFF

clone_size: -
d_call: -
v_call: TRBV5-6
j_call: TRBJ2-7
cdr3_nt: TGTGCCAGCAGCCCCTTAGCGGAACCGTGGATAGAGCAGTACTTC
cdr3_aa: CASSPLAEPWIEQYF

clone_size: few
d_call: -
v_call: TRBV7-6
j_call: TRBJ2-1
cdr3_nt: TGTGCCAGCAGCTTAGTCGGCGGGATCTACAATGAGCAGTTCTTC
cdr3_aa: CASSLVGGIYNEQFF

clone_size: -
d_call: TRBD2
v_call: TRBV29-1
j_call: TRBJ2-7
cdr3_nt: TGCAGCGTTGGTCGTGGGAGCGGGACCGACTACGAGCAGTACTTC
cdr3_aa: CSVGRGSGTDYEQYF

clone_size: few
d_call: TRBD2
v_call: TRBV2
j_call: TRBJ2-3
cdr3_nt: TGTGCCAGCAGTGGGCGGGAGGAGGATACGCAGTATTTT
cdr3_aa: CASSGREEDTQYF

clone_size: -
d_call: -
v_call: TRBV6-6
j_call: TRBJ2-7
cdr3_nt: TGTGCCAGCAGTGCCCGGGACTCCGAGCAGTACTTC
cdr3_aa: CASSARDSEQYF

clone_size: -
d_call: TRBD1
v_call: TRBV19
j_call: TRBJ1-4
cdr3_nt: TGTGCCAGTAGTATCCGGACAGGAGGAGGTGAAAAACTGTTTTTT
cdr3_aa: CASSIRTGGGEKLFF

clone_size: few
d_call: -
v_call: TRBV28
j_call: TRBJ1-2
cdr3_nt: TGTGCCAGCAGTTTATTTACAGAAACCTATGGCTACACCTTC
cdr3_aa: CASSLFTETYGYTF

clone_size: -
d_call: -
v_call: TRBV13
j_call: TRBJ2-1
cdr3_nt: TGTGCCAGCAGCCCTCAGGGAATCGATGAGCAGTTCTTC
cdr3_aa: CASSPQGIDEQFF

clone_size: -
d_call: -
v_call: TRBV6-2/TRBV6-3
j_call: TRBJ1-5
cdr3_nt: TGTGCCAGCAGTTCCGGCAATCAGCCCCAGCATTTT
cdr3_aa: CASSSGNQPQHF

clone_size: -
d_call: TRBD1
v_call: TRBV10-3
j_call: TRBJ2-7
cdr3_nt: TGTGCCATCAGCCCGGACAGGGACTACGAGCAGTACTTC
cdr3_aa: CAISPDRDYEQYF

clone_size: -
d_call: TRBD2
v_call: TRBV3-1/TRBV3-2
j_call: TRBJ2-4
cdr3_nt: TGTGCCAGCAGCCAAGTAGCGGGAGCTAGAAACATTCAGTACTTC
cdr3_aa: CASSQVAGARNIQYF

clone_size: -
d_call: TRBD2
v_call: TRBV5-1
j_call: TRBJ2-7
cdr3_nt: TGCGCCAGCAGCTTCGGGACTAACTCCTACGAGCAGTACTTC
cdr3_aa: CASSFGTNSYEQYF

clone_size: -
d_call: -
v_call: TRBV7-8
j_call: TRBJ1-2
cdr3_nt: TGTGCCAGCAGCACCCCTTTGGGAGTGGCCGGCTACACCTTC
cdr3_aa: CASSTPLGVAGYTF

clone_size: -
d_call: TRBD2
v_call: TRBV7-2
j_call: TRBJ2-5
cdr3_nt: TGTGCCAGCAGCCTCCCGGGACTAGCGGGAGTAGAGACCCAGTACTTC
cdr3_aa: CASSLPGLAGVETQYF

clone_size: -
d_call: TRBD1
v_call: TRBV28
j_call: TRBJ2-7
cdr3_nt: TGTGCCAGCAGATCAACAGGGGGCTCCTACGAGCAGTACTTC
cdr3_aa: CASRSTGGSYEQYF

clone_size: -
d_call: -
v_call: TRBV5-1
j_call: TRBJ2-3
cdr3_nt: TGCGCCAGCAGCTTGGCAACAGGGTTCACAGATACGCAGTATTTT
cdr3_aa: CASSLATGFTDTQYF

clone_size: -
d_call: TRBD1
v_call: TRBV19
j_call: TRBJ2-3
cdr3_nt: TGTGCCAGTAGTATAGGGACAGGGCGCACAGATACGCAGTATTTT
cdr3_aa: CASSIGTGRTDTQYF

clone_size: -
d_call: TRBD1
v_call: TRBV4-1
j_call: TRBJ1-2
cdr3_nt: TGCGCCAGCAGCCAGGCCGGACAGGACTATGGCTACACCTTC
cdr3_aa: CASSQAGQDYGYTF

clone_size: -
d_call: TRBD2
v_call: TRBV2
j_call: TRBJ2-5
cdr3_nt: TGTGCCAGCAGTCGGCTAGCGGGAGTGCAAGAGACCCAGTACTTC
cdr3_aa: CASSRLAGVQETQYF

clone_size: -
d_call: -
v_call: TRBV5-4
j_call: TRBJ2-3
cdr3_nt: TGTGCCAGCAGCCGGGTTCCCTCTGATACGCAGTATTTT
cdr3_aa: CASSRVPSDTQYF

clone_size: -
d_call: TRBD2
v_call: TRBV5-1
j_call: TRBJ2-3
cdr3_nt: TGCGCCAGCAGCTTGGGAAATAGCGGGAGAGTGGGTGCAGATACGCAGTATTTT
cdr3_aa: CASSLGNSGRVGADTQYF

clone_size: -
d_call: -
v_call: TRBV6-1
j_call: TRBJ2-7
cdr3_nt: TGTGCCAGCAGTGACGGACTGGCCTACGAGCAGTACTTC
cdr3_aa: CASSDGLAYEQYF

clone_size: -
d_call: TRBD1
v_call: TRBV6-1
j_call: TRBJ2-7
cdr3_nt: TGTGCCAGCAGTAGTCCGGGACAGGGGACCTACGAGCAGTACTTC
cdr3_aa: CASSSPGQGTYEQYF

clone_size: -
d_call: -
v_call: TRBV19
j_call: TRBJ2-2
cdr3_nt: TGTGCCAGTAGTCGCGAACCCCACGGGACCGGGGAGCTGTTTTTT
cdr3_aa: CASSREPHGTGELFF

clone_size: -
d_call: -
v_call: TRBV5-1
j_call: TRBJ1-2
cdr3_nt: TGCGCCAGCAGCTTACCCCCGGGTGTCGATGGCTACACCTTC
cdr3_aa: CASSLPPGVDGYTF

clone_size: -
d_call: TRBD2
v_call: TRBV4-2
j_call: TRBJ2-5
cdr3_nt: TGTGCCAGCAGCCAAGATCGGGCTAGCGGGAGTGGTATGGAGACCCAGTACTTC
cdr3_aa: CASSQDRASGSGMETQYF

clone_size: -
d_call: -
v_call: TRBV7-9
j_call: TRBJ2-5
cdr3_nt: TGTGCCAGCAGCTTATATCCAGCGGCCCAAGAGACCCAGTACTTC
cdr3_aa: CASSLYPAAQETQYF

clone_size: -
d_call: -
v_call: TRBV6-5
j_call: TRBJ2-1
cdr3_nt: TGTGCCAGCAGTACCGGGACAGAGCAGTTCTTC
cdr3_aa: CASSTGTEQFF

clone_size: once
d_call: -
v_call: TRBV19
j_call: TRBJ2-1
cdr3_nt: TGTGCCAGTAGTATTTATGCAGCTCGGGGAGAGGATTTGCAGTTCTTC
cdr3_aa: CASSIYAARGEDLQFF

clone_size: -
d_call: -
v_call: TRBV29-1
j_call: TRBJ1-2
cdr3_nt: TGCAGCGTTGAGGAGAACGGACATGGCGGCTATGGCTACACCTTC
cdr3_aa: CSVEENGHGGYGYTF

clone_size: -
d_call: TRBD1
v_call: TRBV5-5
j_call: TRBJ1-1
cdr3_nt: TGTGCCAGCAGCCTCCGACAGGGGAGTCGTGGGACTGAAGCTTTCTTT
cdr3_aa: CASSLRQGSRGTEAFF

clone_size: -
d_call: TRBD2
v_call: TRBV7-3
j_call: TRBJ2-2
cdr3_nt: TGTGCCAGCAGCCGACTAGCGGACACCGGGGAGCTGTTTTTT
cdr3_aa: CASSRLADTGELFF

clone_size: -
d_call: TRBD1
v_call: TRBV19
j_call: TRBJ1-5
cdr3_nt: TGTGCCAGTAGGGCGACAGGGCTTCAGCCCCAGCATTTT
cdr3_aa: CASRATGLQPQHF

clone_size: few
d_call: TRBD2
v_call: TRBV2
j_call: TRBJ2-1
cdr3_nt: TGTGCCAGCAGTGAAAGCCTAGCGGGAGCCTACAATGAGCAGTTCTTC
cdr3_aa: CASSESLAGAYNEQFF

clone_size: -
d_call: -
v_call: TRBV18
j_call: TRBJ1-2
cdr3_nt: TGTGCCAGCTCACGAGATGAATATAGCTATGGCTACACCTTC
cdr3_aa: CASSRDEYSYGYTF

clone_size: -
d_call: TRBD1
v_call: TRBV6-5
j_call: TRBJ1-4
cdr3_nt: TGTGCCAGCAGCAATCAGGGGGCGGCTAATGAAAAACTGTTTTTT
cdr3_aa: CASSNQGAANEKLFF

clone_size: -
d_call: TRBD2
v_call: TRBV9
j_call: TRBJ2-1
cdr3_nt: TGTGCCAGCAGCGTAGGGTTGACAGGCCGGACTAGCGGGAGTAAACTTGGTGAGCAGTTCTTC
cdr3_aa: CASSVGLTGRTSGSKLGEQFF

clone_size: -
d_call: TRBD1
v_call: TRBV11-2
j_call: TRBJ2-5
cdr3_nt: TGTGCCAGCAGCCGGACAGGACCCTCGGGAGAGACCCAGTACTTC
cdr3_aa: CASSRTGPSGETQYF

clone_size: -
d_call: -
v_call: TRBV30
j_call: TRBJ1-2
cdr3_nt: TGTGCTATCGCGGGGGGTAACTATGGCTACACCTTC
cdr3_aa: CAIAGGNYGYTF

clone_size: -
d_call: -
v_call: TRBV19
j_call: TRBJ2-2
cdr3_nt: TGTGCCAGTTCTTACGGGGGACACACCGGGGAGCTGTTTTTT
cdr3_aa: CASSYGGHTGELFF

clone_size: -
d_call: TRBD2
v_call: TRBV5-6
j_call: TRBJ2-2
cdr3_nt: TGTGCCAGCAGCTTGGTGGGACTAGCGGGAGCTTCCGGGGAGCTGTTTTTT
cdr3_aa: CASSLVGLAGASGELFF

clone_size: -
d_call: TRBD1
v_call: TRBV3-1/TRBV3-2
j_call: TRBJ1-1
cdr3_nt: TGTGCCAGCAGCCACCACAGGGGAATGTCTGAAGCTTTCTTT
cdr3_aa: CASSHHRGMSEAFF

clone_size: -
d_call: -
v_call: TRBV7-8
j_call: TRBJ2-7
cdr3_nt: TGTGCCAGCAGCCCTAAGGAGTTCTCCTACGAGCAGTACTTC
cdr3_aa: CASSPKEFSYEQYF

clone_size: -
d_call: TRBD1
v_call: TRBV4-1
j_call: TRBJ1-5
cdr3_nt: TGCGCCAGCAGCCAGTACGGACAGGGTGGGAATCAGCCCCAGCATTTT
cdr3_aa: CASSQYGQGGNQPQHF

clone_size: few
d_call: -
v_call: TRBV6-5
j_call: TRBJ1-6
cdr3_nt: TGTGCCAGCAGCCCCAGCGGGCGCCAGAATTCACCCCTCCACTTT
cdr3_aa: CASSPSGRQNSPLHF

clone_size: few
d_call: -
v_call: TRBV5-8
j_call: TRBJ2-3
cdr3_nt: TGTGCCAGCAGCTTGTACAGGTTCGGCACAGATACGCAGTATTTT
cdr3_aa: CASSLYRFGTDTQYF

clone_size: -
d_call: TRBD2
v_call: TRBV10-2
j_call: TRBJ2-7
cdr3_nt: TGCGCCAGCAGTGCTGCTAGCGGAGTTGCCGAGCAGTACTTC
cdr3_aa: CASSAASGVAEQYF

clone_size: -
d_call: TRBD2
v_call: TRBV7-2
j_call: TRBJ2-5
cdr3_nt: TGTGCCAGCAGCAGAGGACTAGCGGGAGAGGGGGAGACCCAGTACTTC
cdr3_aa: CASSRGLAGEGETQYF

clone_size: -
d_call: -
v_call: TRBV10-3
j_call: TRBJ1-6
cdr3_nt: TGTGCCACCAGCAAGGGAGTAGAGAATTCACCCCTCCACTTT
cdr3_aa: CATSKGVENSPLHF

clone_size: -
d_call: -
v_call: TRBV1
j_call: TRBJ1-1
cdr3_nt: TGCACCAGCAGCCAATGGGACAGGGGTTACTTACTGAACACTGAAGCTTTCTTT
cdr3_aa: CTSSQWDRGYLLNTEAFF

clone_size: -
d_call: TRBD1
v_call: TRBV10-3
j_call: TRBJ1-3
cdr3_nt: TGTGCCATCAGTGAGTCGAAGACAGGGCTCTCTGGAAACACCATATATTTT
cdr3_aa: CAISESKTGLSGNTIYF

clone_size: -
d_call: -
v_call: TRBV5-1
j_call: TRBJ1-1
cdr3_nt: TGCGCCAGCAGCTTGGAGGCGGACACTGAAGCTTTCTTT
cdr3_aa: CASSLEADTEAFF